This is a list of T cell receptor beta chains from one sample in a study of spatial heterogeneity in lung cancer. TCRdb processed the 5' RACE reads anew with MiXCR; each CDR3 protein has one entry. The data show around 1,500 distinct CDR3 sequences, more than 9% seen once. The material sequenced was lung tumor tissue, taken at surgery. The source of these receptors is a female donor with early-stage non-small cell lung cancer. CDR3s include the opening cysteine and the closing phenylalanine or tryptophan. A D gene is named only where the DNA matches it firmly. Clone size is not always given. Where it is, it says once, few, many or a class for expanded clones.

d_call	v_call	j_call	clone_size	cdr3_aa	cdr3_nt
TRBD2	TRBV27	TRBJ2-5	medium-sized	CASRQAGSSETQYF	TGTGCCAGCAGACAAGCGGGGTCGTCAGAGACCCAGTACTTC
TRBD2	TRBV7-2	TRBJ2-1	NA	CASGGGTSGKLEQFF	TGTGCCAGTGGGGGCGGGACTAGCGGGAAACTTGAGCAGTTCTTC
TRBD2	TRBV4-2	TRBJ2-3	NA	CASSQGGLAGDTQYF	TGTGCCAGCAGCCAAGGGGGACTAGCAGGAGATACGCAGTATTTT
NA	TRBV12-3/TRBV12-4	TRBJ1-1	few	CASSLGGRAGEAFF	TGTGCCAGCAGCCTTGGGGGGAGGGCCGGTGAAGCTTTCTTT
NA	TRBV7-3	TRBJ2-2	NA	CASSPNAERAGELFF	TGTGCCAGCAGCCCCAACGCGGAGAGGGCCGGGGAGCTGTTTTTT
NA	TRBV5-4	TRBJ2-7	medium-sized	CASSFDREEEQYF	TGTGCCAGCAGCTTTGACAGGGAGGAAGAGCAGTACTTC
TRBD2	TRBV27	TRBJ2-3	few	CASSLAGGQWDTQYF	TGTGCCAGCAGTCTAGCGGGGGGGCAGTGGGATACGCAGTATTTT
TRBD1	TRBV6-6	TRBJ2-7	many	CASSLQGYYEQYF	TGTGCCAGCAGTTTACAGGGGTACTACGAGCAGTACTTC
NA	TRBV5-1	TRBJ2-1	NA	CASSPTGGLGAGSYNEQFF	TGCGCCAGCAGCCCCACCGGGGGGTTGGGGGCCGGCTCCTACAATGAGCAGTTCTTC
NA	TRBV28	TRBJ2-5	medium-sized	CASSFPGQETQYF	TGTGCCAGCAGTTTCCCAGGGCAAGAGACCCAGTACTTC
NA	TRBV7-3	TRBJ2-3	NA	CASGPPGAQYF	TGTGCCAGCGGACCGCCCGGAGCGCAGTATTTT
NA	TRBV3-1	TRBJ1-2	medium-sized	CASSQEGAGNYGYTF	TGTGCCAGCAGCCAAGAGGGGGCGGGTAACTATGGCTACACCTTC
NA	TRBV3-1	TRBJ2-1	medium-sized	CASSQAGTYYNEQFF	TGTGCCAGCAGCCAGGCCGGGACTTACTACAATGAGCAGTTCTTC
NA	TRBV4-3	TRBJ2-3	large	CASSQDRDTDTQYF	TGCGCCAGCAGCCAAGACAGAGACACAGATACGCAGTATTTT
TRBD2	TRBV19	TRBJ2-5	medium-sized	CASSMELADQETQYF	TGTGCCAGTAGTATGGAGCTAGCGGACCAAGAGACCCAGTACTTC
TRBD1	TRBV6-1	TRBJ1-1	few	CASSATGAAEAFF	TGTGCCAGCAGTGCGACAGGGGCCGCTGAAGCTTTCTTT
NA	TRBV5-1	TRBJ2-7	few	CASSLEQGYEQYF	TGCGCCAGCAGCTTGGAACAGGGCTACGAGCAGTACTTC
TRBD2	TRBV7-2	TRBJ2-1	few	CASSWTSGRVSEQFF	TGTGCCAGCAGCTGGACTAGCGGGAGAGTAAGTGAGCAGTTCTTC
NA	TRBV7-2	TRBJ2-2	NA	CASSLATLTGELFF	TGTGCCAGCAGCTTAGCGACGTTAACCGGGGAGCTGTTTTTT
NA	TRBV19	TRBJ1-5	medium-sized	CASSIARGQGNQPQHF	TGTGCCAGTAGTATAGCCCGGGGCCAGGGAAATCAGCCCCAGCATTTT
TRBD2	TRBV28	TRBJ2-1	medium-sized	CASSLSTSGSSYNEQFF	TGTGCCAGCAGTCTCTCGACTAGCGGGAGCTCCTACAATGAGCAGTTCTTC
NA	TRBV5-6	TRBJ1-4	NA	CASSLPGQKNEKLFF	TGTGCCAGCAGCTTGCCCGGACAGAAAAATGAAAAACTGTTTTTT
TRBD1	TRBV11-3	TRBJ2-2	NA	CASSRGQGNTGELFF	TGTGCCAGCAGCCGGGGACAGGGCAACACCGGGGAGCTGTTTTTT